These 2 T cell receptor beta chains came from one sample sequenced in a study of low-dose radiotherapy and immunotherapy resistance in tumors (dated by TCRdb to between 2022 and 2023). Sequencing was performed on an Illumina HiSeq 2500. To make first-strand cDNA, Superscript III was used along with a set of TRAV- and TRBV-specific primers so that both the TCRalpha and TCRbeta chains were covered. A roughly 21-cycle PCR with Phusion amplified the TCRs, pairing a constant-region primer with the adapter that was attached to the V primers. TCRdb trimmed public reads at Q25 via fastp, called clones via MiXCR and kept in-frame beta chains. Each entry merges the rows of one CDR3 protein and shows their most common DNA and genes. The sample has 35,000 to 50,000 distinct CDR3 sequences on record, approximately 26% of them singletons. Over 9.5% of the sample is taken by the ten largest. The time point label corresponds to: after trial treatment. This specimen's treatment or condition label, interpreted: LDRT plus nivolumab, ipilimumab, low-dose cyclophosphamide and aspirin (RACIN trial).

Specimen: PBMCs, collected after low-dose radiotherapy plus immunotherapy. Source of these receptors: a male donor with prostate cancer.

The sample holds many counts of this clonotype. The chain combines TRBV7-6 with TRBJ2-1; TRBD2 agrees at 12 bases. The J segment lost 5 bases and the V segment lost 1 base, leaving 3 bases of the junction unmatched. CDR3 length: 16 amino acids. Germline CDR1 is SGHVS and CDR2 is FNYEAQ. CDR3 residues: CASSLVASGRDNEQFF. The CDR3 region has the DNA TGTGCCAGCAGCTTAGTAGCTAGCGGGAGGGACAATGAGCAGTTCTTC.

This clonotype was observed a few times. This rearrangement joins TRBV20-1 to TRBJ2-1; the D is unclear. The germline V gene encodes CDR1 DFQATT and CDR2 SNEGSKA (reference sequence). The CDR3 loop spans 11 amino acids. V dropped 3 bases and J dropped 7 bases, with 7 bases sitting between them. The CDR3 DNA reads TGCAGTGCTAGCTCGAAGAATGAGCAGTTCTTC. This encodes CSASSKNEQFF.